The sequence of this TCR beta chain was determined in a study of shared clonotypes between healthy human individuals. Study information: The cohort had two women and a few men, ages 18 to 49.

It was into CD45RA+ naive and CD45RA-negative memory subsets that the CD4+ cells were split. Some clones are missing from TCRdb's copy, which holds only in-frame ones; the method was immunoSEQ multiplex PCR. This table has more than 2 million clones, almost 96% appearing once. Sequencing used naive CD4+ T cells sorted from blood. Documented subset: CD45RA+ positively selected. This TCR derives from a man in his late teens or twenties in good health.

The CDR3 nucleotides read TGTGCCAGCAGTTTAGGGGGGACAGGGACCGAGCAGTACTTC. It is translated as CASSLGGTGTEQYF. This sequence joins TRBV27 and TRBJ2-7; 9 nucleotides match TRBD1. Germline trimming cut 2 bases from V and 6 bases from J; bases unmatched to any gene: 5. The CDR3 is 14 residues long. CDR1 and CDR2 (germline): MNHEY, SMNVEV (reference sequence).